One and the same sample provided the 8 T cell receptor beta chains below, sequenced in a study of T cells after somatic rescue of genetic block. Here immunoSEQ multiplex PCR was the method, and the copy in TCRdb shows in-frame clones only, minus some. Among 68,000 or so clones listed, under 95% were seen once. Sequenced material: peripheral blood mononuclear cells (PBMCs). The receptor set was obtained from a man in his forties.

The rearrangement links TRBV9 to TRBJ1-1; D gene ambiguous. This CDR3 has 15 residues. Germline CDR1 is SGDLS and CDR2 is YYNGEE. The V and J ends lost 3 bases and 4 bases respectively, with 16 bases between them. In nucleotides, the CDR3 is TGTGCCAGCAGCGCCTTGAGTGGAATGAGCACTGAAGCTTTCTTT. Translating gives CASSALSGMSTEAFF. The whole variable domain, filled in from reference TRBV9 and TRBJ1-1, reads DSGVTQTPKHLITATGQRVTLRCSPRSGDLSVYWYQQSLDQGLQFLIQYYNGEERAKGNILERFSAQQFPDLHSELNLSSLELGDSALYFCASSALSGMSTEAFFGQGTRLTVV.

V and J are TRBV9 and TRBJ1-1; no definite D call. This CDR3 has 14 amino acids. V gave up 3 bases and J gave up 7 bases, with 16 bases separating them. Germline V gene sequence: CDR1 SGDLS, CDR2 YYNGEE. The CDR3, as DNA: TGTGCCAGCAGCGCTTACTCTGCCCCTAGTGAAGCTTTCTTT. Protein product: CASSAYSAPSEAFF.

J is TRBJ1-3 and V is TRBV6-5; 8 bases map to TRBD1. The CDR3 extends over 15 amino acids. With V trimmed by 2 bases and J by 2 bases, 2 bases remained unmatched. Germline lookup yields CDR1 MNHEY and CDR2 SVGAGI. CDR3 in DNA: TGTGCCAGCAGTTACACGACAGGGGCTGGAAACACCATATATTTT. Its translation is CASSYTTGAGNTIYF.

This clone was counted between two and nine times. The V call is TRBV5-5, the J call TRBJ1-1; D gene unclear. The CDR3 runs 13 residues. Germline V gene lookup returns CDR1 SGHKS and CDR2 YYEKEE (reference sequence). The V end lost 1 base, the J end lost 4 bases, and 8 bases lay between the germline ends. The CDR3 region is CASSLRPGTEAFF. The CDR3 nucleotides are TGTGCCAGCAGCTTGAGGCCAGGCACTGAAGCTTTCTTT.

Notes on this clone: The sample contains more than one DNA sequence encoding this CDR3. The rearrangement uses TRBV28 and TRBJ1-5; the D is unclear. The CDR3 is 13 residues long. V shed 4 bases and J shed 3 bases, with 7 bases lying between them. In germline, CDR1 is MDHEN, CDR2 SYDVKM. CDR3: CASSSNLNQPQHF. CDR3 DNA sequence: TGTGCCAGCAGTTCGAACCTCAATCAGCCCCAGCATTTT.

The chain carries TRBV9 and TRBJ2-1; D unclear. CDR1 is SGDLS and CDR2 is YYNGEE in the germline V gene. This CDR3 region has 16 residues. The V and J ends lost 4 bases and 0 bases respectively, with 14 bases between them. The DNA of the CDR3 is TGTGCCAGCAGCCCCAGATCTGGTCACTCCTACAATGAGCAGTTCTTC. Translating it yields CASSPRSGHSYNEQFF.

The J gene is TRBJ1-5, the V gene TRBV30; D uncertain. The CDR3 extends over 15 amino acids. The V end was cut by 2 bases, the J end by 0 bases, with 11 bases between. CDR1 is GTSNPN, CDR2 SVGIG, per germline (reference sequence). The CDR3 DNA reads as TGTGCCTGGAGTTTAAGACGGGCTAGCAATCAGCCCCAGCATTTT. Amino acids: CAWSLRRASNQPQHF.

The chain recombines TRBV11-2 with TRBJ2-3, with D uncertain. The CDR3 runs to 10 residues. V lost 5 bases to trimming and J lost 7 bases, with 4 bases between them. CDR1 and CDR2 (germline): SGHAT, FQNNGV. CDR3 residues: CASSQYTQYF. DNA for the CDR3: TGTGCCAGCAGCCAATATACGCAGTATTTT.